Below are 20 T cell receptor beta chains sequenced from a single sample in a study of blood T cells in healthy people across ages. Alongside a J-beta primer mix, a sample-barcoded 5' primer served in a second PCR lasting about 7 to 12 cycles. Using its own MiXCR run on the 5' RACE reads, TCRdb lists one record per CDR3 protein. This table holds 1.5 million to 2 million distinct CDR3 sequences, 39% found once. The sample was blood. The receptors originated from a human donor in good health.

On this clonotype: A junction end diverges from the germline sequence, so it may reflect a read error. The rearrangement joins TRBV5-1 to TRBJ1-1; D call uncertain. Germline loops: CDR1 SGHRS, CDR2 YFSETQ. The CDR3 totals 14 residues. CDR3 coding DNA: TGTGCCAGCAGCTCGGACGGAATGAACACTGAAGCTTTCTTT. Translation: CASSSDGMNTEAFF.

The chain employs TRBV5-1 and TRBJ2-5, with TRBD2 identical over 9 bases. V was clipped by 3 bases and J by 5 bases; unmatched bases: 11. The germline V gene has CDR1 SGHRS and CDR2 YFSETQ. This CDR3 has 16 residues. In DNA, the CDR3 is TGCGCCAGCAGCTCAGACGCGGGGGGGGCCGGGGAGACCCAGTACTTC. Translated, it gives CASSSDAGGAGETQYF. The complete variable domain, with remaining parts taken from reference TRBV5-1 and TRBJ2-5, reads KAGVTQTPRYLIKTRGQQVTLSCSPISGHRSVSWYQQTPGQGLQFLFEYFSETQRNKGNFPGRFSGRQFSNSRSEMNVSTLELGDSALYLCASSSDAGGAGETQYFGPGTRLLVL.

This clonotype was seen a few times. The chain links TRBV7-2 to TRBJ2-4; no definite D call. Germline lookup yields CDR1 SGHTA and CDR2 FQGNSA. This CDR3 spans 15 amino acids. The V end lost 1 base, the J end lost 9 bases, and 16 bases lay between the germline ends. CDR3 nucleotides: TGTGCCAGCAGCTTAGAGGTGGGAAAAGGAAGCATTCAGTACTTC. It is translated as CASSLEVGKGSIQYF.

The V gene is TRBV7-9, the J gene TRBJ1-1; D is uncertain. Between the trimmed V and J ends, which lost 2 bases and 7 bases, there was a span of 14 bases. Germline CDR1 SEHNR, CDR2 FQNEAQ (reference sequence). The CDR3 runs 14 residues. The CDR3 DNA is TGTGCCAGCAGCTTAATCCGGGATGTGGTTGAAGCTTTCTTT. This gives the protein CASSLIRDVVEAFF.

This clonotype was seen more than once but under ten times. The V and J genes are TRBV9 and TRBJ1-6, with D tentatively TRBD1 (5 bases). The CDR3 spans 15 residues. V shed 0 bases and J shed 9 bases, with 13 bases lying between them. The germline V gene has CDR1 SGDLS and CDR2 YYNGEE. CDR3 sequence: CASSVGSRGGSPLHF. DNA for the CDR3: TGTGCCAGCAGCGTAGGTTCGAGGGGCGGTTCACCCCTCCACTTT.

This clonotype was seen at least ten times. The chain has TRBV29-1 and TRBJ2-3, with TRBD1 matching over 7 bases. Germline-derived CDR1 and CDR2 are SQVTM and ANQGSEA. Germline trimming cut 8 bases from V and 2 bases from J; bases unmatched to any gene: 10. The CDR3 runs 14 residues. The CDR3 DNA follows: TGCAGCTCTTACAGGGGCCGGAACACAGATACGCAGTATTTT. Translating gives CSSYRGRNTDTQYF.

The rearrangement joins TRBV4-3 to TRBJ2-7; D remains unclear. Per the germline V gene, CDR1 is LGHNA and CDR2 is YSLEER. V shed 1 base and J shed 4 bases, with 17 bases lying between them. CDR3 length: 16 amino acids. Here the CDR3 DNA reads TGCGCCAGCAGCCAAGGCCGCCGGACGGTAATATACGAGCAGTACTTC. Its translation: CASSQGRRTVIYEQYF.

This clonotype has a count of ten or more. This chain connects TRBV11-2 to TRBJ2-7; D might be TRBD1 (6 bases). The CDR3 runs to 15 residues. Germline loops: CDR1 SGHAT, CDR2 FQNNGV. The V gene lost 5 bases and the J gene lost 0 bases, with 14 bases spanning the gap. Here the CDR3 DNA reads TGTGCCAGCAGCGAATCGGTGGACAGCTCCTACGAGCAGTACTTC. Its protein product is CASSESVDSSYEQYF.

This clonotype was recorded a few times. V usage is TRBV4-1 and J usage is TRBJ1-4, with 7 bases identical to TRBD1. Unmatched junction bases numbered 8, after V lost 2 bases and J lost 8 bases. This CDR3 is 15 amino acids long. Germline V gene data show CDR1 as MGHRA and CDR2 as YSYEKL. The CDR3 reads CASSQSGTVKEKLFF. Here the CDR3 DNA reads TGCGCCAGCAGCCAATCCGGGACAGTAAAAGAAAAACTGTTTTTT.

The chain combines TRBV20-1 with TRBJ1-1, with D tentatively TRBD1 (5 bases). Deletions cut 3 bases from V and 5 bases from J, with 13 bases between. Germline CDR1 reads DFQATT; CDR2 reads SNEGSKA (reference sequence). This CDR3 contains 13 residues. CDR3: CSASQGAGTEAFF. Written as DNA, the CDR3 is TGCAGTGCTAGTCAAGGGGCTGGAACTGAAGCTTTCTTT.

The V gene is TRBV11-3, the J gene TRBJ2-1; the D call may be TRBD1 or TRBD2 (5 bases each). The CDR3 extends over 16 amino acids. Per germline, CDR1 SGHNT and CDR2 YENEEA. V was cut by 2 bases and J by 2 bases, with 13 bases left in between. This CDR3 is CASSLNGGRAYNEQFF. CDR3 nucleotide sequence: TGTGCCAGCAGCTTAAATGGGGGTCGGGCCTACAATGAGCAGTTCTTC.

This clonotype was seen a few times. The chain recombines TRBV12-3 or TRBV12-4 with TRBJ2-1, with D tentatively TRBD1 (7 bases). Deletions cut 5 bases from V and 4 bases from J, with 27 bases between. This CDR3 contains 19 residues. In DNA, the CDR3 is TGTGCCAGCAGTCCTAGGAGGGGGCAGGCAGGAGCTCTTTACAATGAGCAGTTCTTC. This codes for CASSPRRGQAGALYNEQFF.

CDR3 sequence (DNA): TGTGCCAGCAGCCCGTCCCCGAGTGGTAGCGGGCTCACAGATACGCAGTATTTT. As protein: CASSPSPSGSGLTDTQYF. The V call is TRBV5-6, the J call TRBJ2-3; 7 positions agree with TRBD2. CDR1 SGHDT and CDR2 YYEEEE come from the germline V gene. The junction had 16 bases not matched to a gene; V was cut back by 4 bases and J by 2 bases. The CDR3 covers 18 residues.

The V and J genes are TRBV29-1 and TRBJ2-7; the D gene could be TRBD1 or TRBD2 (5 bases each). The V and J ends lost 6 bases and 2 bases respectively, with 11 bases between them. Germline-derived CDR1 and CDR2 are SQVTM and ANQGSEA. The CDR3 spans 12 residues. DNA of the CDR3: TGCAGCGTGGGGACGGAAACCTACGAGCAGTACTTC. It translates to CSVGTETYEQYF.

The CDR3 spells CASSRTDAPYEQYF. The CDR3 DNA reads TGTGCCAGCAGCCGGACGGACGCTCCCTACGAGCAGTACTTC. The rearrangement uses TRBV12-3 or TRBV12-4 and TRBJ2-7, with D uncertain. This CDR3 spans 14 amino acids. Trimming took 6 bases from V and 2 from J, leaving 14 bases between them.

This clonotype occurred a few times. The J gene is TRBJ2-1, the V gene TRBV20-1, with TRBD2 identical over 9 bases. Trimming removed 6 bases from V and 5 bases from J; junction bases left unmatched: 11. Germline lookup yields CDR1 DFQATT and CDR2 SNEGSKA (reference sequence). This CDR3 region has 15 residues. The CDR3 spells CSALPGGLADNEQFF. The CDR3 DNA reads TGCAGTGCCCTTCCAGGGGGACTAGCAGACAATGAGCAGTTCTTC.

This clonotype appeared a few times. CDR3 nucleotide sequence: TGTGCCAGCAGTACACAGGGGGCGATCCATGGCTACACCTTC. Its translation is CASSTQGAIHGYTF. V is TRBV28 and J is TRBJ1-2, with TRBD1 matching over 9 bases. J lost 6 bases, V lost 5 bases, and 7 bases had no gene match. In germline, CDR1 is MDHEN, CDR2 SYDVKM. CDR3 size: 14 residues.

The CDR3 loop reads CASTTQGDYQPQHF. The CDR3 DNA is TGTGCCAGCACAACACAGGGAGACTATCAGCCCCAGCATTTT. This chain joins TRBV5-6 and TRBJ1-5, with D maybe TRBD1 (6 bases). Trimming stripped 6 bases from V and 5 bases from J, with 15 bases between. Germline CDR1 and CDR2: SGHDT and YYEEEE. The CDR3 totals 14 residues.

This clonotype was seen more than once but under ten times. J is TRBJ2-3 and V is TRBV20-1; 12 nucleotides align to TRBD2. The CDR3 contains 16 residues. V shed 0 bases, J shed 4 bases, and the junction held 5 bases outside the gene matches. Germline lookup yields CDR1 DFQATT and CDR2 SNEGSKA (reference sequence). CDR3 amino acids: CSARDSSGGAPDTQYF. CDR3 nucleotides: TGCAGTGCTAGAGACTCTAGCGGGGGGGCACCAGATACGCAGTATTTT.

The chain combines TRBV12-3 or TRBV12-4 with TRBJ2-1, with D maybe TRBD1 (6 bases). Trimming pared 6 bases from V and 5 bases from J, leaving 14 bases between. The CDR3 extends over 14 amino acids. CDR3 sequence: CASSPWTANNEQFF. The CDR3 DNA is TGTGCCAGCAGCCCTTGGACAGCAAACAATGAGCAGTTCTTC.